This TCR beta chain is drawn from a study of blood T cell repertoires in COVID-19. Sequencing used immunoSEQ multiplex PCR; TCRdb keeps in-frame clones, though not all of them. In the table there are about 210,000 clones, 70% to 90% of which are singletons. This clone was counted only a few times. The germline gives CDR1 MDHEN, CDR2 SYDVKM. The V and J ends lost 2 bases and 8 bases, in that order; junction bases with no gene match: 14. CDR3 length: 16 residues. The chain employs TRBV28 and TRBJ1-1, with 7 bases matching TRBD1. Sequencing used peripheral blood. The sequence was obtained from a man aged 40-49 years with acute or convalescent COVID-19. The CDR3 bases are TGTGCCAGCAGTTTAGGAGGGGGCTTCTCGTTGGGGGAAGCTTTCTTT. It is translated as CASSLGGGFSLGEAFF.